This T cell receptor beta chain is drawn from a study of blood T cell repertoires in COVID-19. Overall study: PBMCs, B-cell-depleted T cells, or T cells provided the cDNA or gDNA that made up the material.

With 6 bases removed from V and 4 bases from J, the gap between germline ends came to 10 bases. The CDR3 is 12 amino acids. It was during active infection that Seattle patients were enrolled and then longitudinally followed. Per the study methods: Nucleated cell number was recorded as an estimate derived from reference gene primer amplification. Some clones are missing from TCRdb's copy, which holds only in-frame ones; the method was immunoSEQ multiplex PCR. Clonal size and the V and J genes are those of that table, whereas D and trimming came from the DNA. The sample lists 150,000 to 200,000 clones, approximately 90% occurring once.

This clonotype originated in a woman in her seventies with COVID-19, enrolled during active disease. The rearrangement uses TRBV12-3 or TRBV12-4 and TRBJ2-7; possible D gene TRBD1, 6 bases. Sequencing input: peripheral blood. The CDR3, as DNA: TGTGCCAGCAGCCTCACAGGGTACGAGCAGTACTTC. Amino acid sequence: CASSLTGYEQYF.